This is a list of T cell receptor beta chains from one sample in a study of blood T cell repertoires in COVID-19. The repertoire was sequenced with immunoSEQ multiplex PCR; TCRdb's copy has only in-frame clones and lacks some. The data hold more than 200,000 clones, with approximately 90% observed a single time. Sequencing was done on a sample of PBMCs or T cells enriched from blood (not recorded which). The receptors here all came from a young woman who had recovered from COVID-19. CDR3s include the opening cysteine and the closing phenylalanine or tryptophan. D genes are given only for firm matches. Not all rows give a size; the values are once, few, many and, for expanded clones, a class.

j_gene	v_gene	d_gene	abundance	len	CDR3aa	CDR3nt
TRBJ2-1	TRBV21-1	NA	NA	11	CASYRRNEQFF	TGTGCCAGCTACAGGCGAAATGAGCAGTTCTTC
TRBJ1-2	TRBV29-1	NA	few	11	CSVQGWDGYTF	TGCAGCGTTCAGGGGTGGGATGGCTACACCTTC
TRBJ2-1	TRBV7-2	TRBD2	NA	15	CASRLAGAFYNEQFF	TGTGCCAGCAGACTAGCGGGAGCGTTCTACAATGAGCAGTTCTTC
TRBJ2-1	TRBV29-1	TRBD2	NA	16	CSVLSQLAGSYNEQFF	TGCAGCGTGCTATCACAACTAGCGGGGAGCTACAATGAGCAGTTCTTC
TRBJ2-7	TRBV28	NA	NA	16	CASSLSGSAKTYEQYF	TGTGCCAGCAGTTTATCGGGATCCGCGAAAACCTACGAGCAGTACTTC
TRBJ2-7	TRBV4-2	NA	once	13	CASSQEQVYEQYF	TGTGCCAGCAGCCAAGAACAGGTCTACGAGCAGTACTTC
TRBJ2-5	TRBV4-2	TRBD2	NA	15	CASSLGTSGTETQYF	TGTGCCAGCAGCCTGGGGACTAGCGGGACGGAGACCCAGTACTTC
TRBJ1-3	TRBV6-2/TRBV6-3	NA	NA	15	CASSYPPGDGNTIYF	TGTGCCAGCAGTTACCCTCCGGGGGACGGAAACACCATATATTTT
TRBJ2-1	TRBV4-1	NA	once	15	CASSRSGLGYNEQFF	TGCGCCAGCAGTCGTTCGGGACTCGGGTACAATGAGCAGTTCTTC
TRBJ1-1	TRBV29-1	NA	NA	12	CSGDSWNTEAFF	TGCAGCGGAGACAGTTGGAACACTGAAGCTTTCTTT
TRBJ2-7	TRBV14	NA	NA	12	CASSPDTYEQYF	TGTGCCAGCAGCCCAGACACCTACGAGCAGTACTTC
TRBJ2-1	TRBV28	NA	once	15	CASSTPTGNYNEQFF	TGTGCCAGCAGTACCCCGACAGGAAACTACAATGAGCAGTTCTTC
TRBJ1-5	TRBV4-1	NA	NA	19	CASSQEPPGARLDNQPQHF	TGCGCCAGCAGCCAAGAACCGCCAGGGGCTAGATTGGACAATCAGCCCCAGCATTTT
TRBJ2-7	TRBV19	TRBD2	few	15	CASPPTSGKTYEQYF	TGTGCCAGTCCCCCGACTAGCGGGAAGACCTACGAGCAGTACTTC
TRBJ2-1	TRBV5-5	TRBD2	once	16	CASSLAGTSGKSGQFF	TGTGCCAGCAGCTTGGCAGGCACTAGCGGGAAATCCGGGCAGTTCTTC
TRBJ2-7	TRBV7-2	TRBD2	NA	15	CASSPISGPRGEQYF	TGTGCCAGCAGCCCGATTAGCGGGCCGCGTGGGGAGCAGTACTTC
TRBJ2-6	TRBV4-3	NA	once	16	CASSQDRWSGANVLTF	TGCGCCAGCAGCCAAGATCGGTGGTCGGGGGCCAACGTCCTGACTTTC
TRBJ2-3	TRBV24-1	NA	NA	17	CATSDPLTRDGTDTQYF	TGTGCCACCAGTGACCCGCTGACACGGGATGGCACAGATACGCAGTATTTT
TRBJ1-5	TRBV28	TRBD1	once	15	CASSPNDRGGQPQHF	TGTGCCAGCAGTCCTAACGACAGGGGAGGTCAGCCCCAGCATTTT
TRBJ1-2	TRBV5-5	TRBD1	NA	15	CASSSTGRANYGYTF	TGTGCCAGCAGCTCGACAGGGCGAGCTAACTATGGCTACACCTTC
TRBJ2-7	TRBV9	TRBD2	NA	15	CASSPHSGSVDEQYF	TGTGCCAGCAGCCCTCATAGCGGGAGCGTCGACGAGCAGTACTTC
TRBJ1-4	TRBV5-1	NA	NA	16	CASSFGWGVTNEKLFF	TGCGCCAGCAGCTTCGGTTGGGGAGTAACTAATGAAAAACTGTTTTTT
TRBJ1-5	TRBV27	NA	NA	14	CASSFLQGNQPQHF	TGTGCCAGCAGTTTCTTACAGGGAAATCAGCCCCAGCATTTT
TRBJ2-3	TRBV5-1	TRBD2	NA	16	CASSLSWGLGTDTQYF	TGCGCCAGCAGCTTGTCGTGGGGACTAGGCACAGATACGCAGTATTTT
TRBJ2-5	TRBV14	TRBD1	NA	16	CASSRLTGGVSETQYF	TGTGCCAGCAGTCGATTGACAGGGGGCGTATCAGAGACCCAGTACTTC
TRBJ2-7	TRBV19	NA	NA	15	CASSRRAEGRDEQYF	TGTGCCAGTAGCCGCCGGGCGGAGGGACGAGACGAGCAGTACTTC
TRBJ1-5	TRBV6-5	TRBD1	NA	14	CAITDRVSNQPQHF	TGTGCCATTACTGACAGGGTTAGCAATCAGCCCCAGCATTTT
TRBJ2-2	TRBV6-5	NA	NA	16	CASSFKGSPNTGELFF	TGTGCCAGCAGTTTCAAGGGGTCGCCGAACACCGGGGAGCTGTTTTTT
TRBJ1-6	TRBV4-3	NA	NA	15	CASSRAWQNNSPLHF	TGCGCCAGCAGCCGGGCGTGGCAGAATAATTCACCCCTCCACTTT
TRBJ1-1	TRBV10-3	NA	NA	15	CAISESWGVNTEAFF	TGTGCCATCAGTGAGTCGTGGGGAGTGAACACTGAAGCTTTCTTT
TRBJ2-7	TRBV6-2/TRBV6-3	NA	NA	13	CASSYGGFSLEYF	TGTGCCAGCAGTTACGGTGGCTTCTCCCTCGAGTACTTC
TRBJ2-5	TRBV9	NA	NA	14	CASSVAQGGETQYF	TGTGCCAGCAGCGTAGCCCAGGGTGGAGAGACCCAGTACTTC
TRBJ1-5	TRBV6-2/TRBV6-3	NA	NA	13	CASSIQGYQPQHF	TGTGCCAGCAGTATTCAGGGGTACCAGCCCCAGCATTTT
TRBJ2-1	TRBV6-2/TRBV6-3	NA	once	16	CASSYRGRGSYNEQFF	TGTGCCAGCAGTTATCGCGGAAGGGGGAGTTACAATGAGCAGTTCTTC
TRBJ1-1	TRBV9	TRBD1	NA	14	CASSPTGANTEAFF	TGTGCCAGCAGCCCCACAGGGGCGAACACTGAAGCTTTCTTT
TRBJ2-1	TRBV30	TRBD2	once	13	CAWSYGRGGEQFF	TGTGCCTGGAGTTACGGGAGGGGGGGTGAGCAGTTCTTC
TRBJ1-2	TRBV6-5	TRBD1	NA	16	CASSYRGDRGTDGYTF	TGTGCCAGCAGTTACCGAGGGGACAGGGGCACGGATGGCTACACCTTC
TRBJ1-2	TRBV7-8	NA	once	17	CASSRGLLEGTNYGYTF	TGTGCCAGCAGCCGAGGGCTTTTGGAGGGGACCAACTATGGCTACACCTTC
TRBJ1-2	TRBV24-1	TRBD1	once	13	CATRQGANYGYTF	TGTGCCACGCGACAGGGGGCTAACTATGGCTACACCTTC
TRBJ1-1	TRBV4-3	NA	NA	16	CASSQYPGQMPPEAFF	TGCGCCAGCAGCCAATATCCGGGACAAATGCCGCCTGAAGCTTTCTTT